This passage covers 29 T cell receptor beta chains from one sample sequenced in a study of T cell repertoires in cytomegalovirus infection (dated by TCRdb to between 2018 and 2020). Sequenced using an Illumina HiSeq 1500. TCRdb cleaned the public reads at Q25 with fastp, built clones with MiXCR and kept in-frame beta chains. A single entry per CDR3 protein holds the most common genes and DNA from its merged rows. The sample includes 200,000 to 300,000 distinct CDR3 sequences, with 10% to 15% observed a single time. 1.6% of the sample comes from the top ten. Sequencing was performed on PBMCs. Receptors were obtained from a human donor in good health (CMV status not recorded). Some clones in this sample may be carry-over from other donors' samples.

At least ten counts were recorded for this clonotype. The rearrangement links TRBV19 to TRBJ2-7, with D possibly being TRBD2 (6 bases). V was clipped by 10 bases and J by 9 bases, with 16 bases between them. The CDR3 runs 11 residues. Germline CDR1 is LNHDA and CDR2 is SQIVND (reference sequence). CDR3 protein: CATNQGTSQYF. CDR3 nucleotide sequence: TGTGCCACCAACCAAGGGACTTCGCAGTACTTC.

This clonotype appeared many times. The chain employs TRBV27 and TRBJ1-6; 7 positions match TRBD1. Unmatched junction bases numbered 7, after V lost 3 bases and J lost 11 bases. The germline V gene encodes CDR1 MNHEY and CDR2 SMNVEV (reference sequence). This CDR3 comprises 14 residues. The CDR3 sequence is CASSFQGEGAPLHF. The CDR3 DNA reads TGTGCCAGCAGTTTCCAGGGGGAAGGGGCACCCCTCCACTTT.

This clonotype was counted many times. The V gene is TRBV7-2, the J gene TRBJ2-5, with 9 bases lining up with TRBD1. There are 16 residues in the CDR3. The junction had 9 bases not matched to a gene; V was cut back by 5 bases and J by 2 bases. CDR1 is SGHTA, CDR2 FQGNSA, per germline. Here the CDR3 reads CASSEGQGGPQETQYF. CDR3 bases: TGTGCCAGCAGCGAGGGACAGGGTGGGCCTCAAGAGACCCAGTACTTC.

The sample holds a few counts of this clonotype. This chain uses TRBV29-1 with TRBJ2-7, with 9 nucleotides matching TRBD2. Trimming at V came to 6 bases and at J to 3 bases, leaving 6 bases not matched to a gene. This CDR3 comprises 13 residues. Per germline, CDR1 SQVTM and CDR2 ANQGSEA. CDR3 DNA sequence: TGCAGCGTCAAGACTAGCGGAGTCTACGAGCAGTACTTC. Its translation: CSVKTSGVYEQYF.

This clonotype was found many times. V and J are TRBV11-3 and TRBJ2-1; D is ambiguous. V was cut by 4 bases and J by 7 bases, with 11 bases left in between. The length of the CDR3 is 13 residues. CDR1 and CDR2 from the germline V gene are SGHNT and YENEEA. The CDR3 region is CASSSQAGNEQFF. CDR3 bases: TGTGCCAGCAGCTCTCAGGCCGGGAATGAGCAGTTCTTC.

This clonotype was seen at least ten times. The chain couples TRBV7-3 to TRBJ2-5, with D possibly matching TRBD2 (6 bases). The CDR3 extends over 17 amino acids. V was cut by 1 base and J by 5 bases, with 20 bases left in between. Germline V gene lookup returns CDR1 SGHTA and CDR2 FQGTGA. The chain's CDR3 is CASSLNGATGEGETQYF. The CDR3 DNA sequence: TGTGCCAGCAGCTTAAACGGCGCAACGGGAGAGGGGGAGACCCAGTACTTC.

The rearrangement links TRBV28 to TRBJ2-4; D is possibly TRBD1 or TRBD2 (6 bases each). The CDR3 has 16 residues. V gave up 4 bases and J gave up 7 bases, with 20 bases separating them. The germline gives CDR1 MDHEN, CDR2 SYDVKM. CDR3 region: CASSSGQRALRNIQYF. CDR3 coding DNA: TGTGCCAGCAGTTCAGGACAGCGGGCACTCAGGAACATTCAGTACTTC.

This clonotype showed up many times. The chain recombines TRBV7-2 with TRBJ1-6; D uncertain. The V end lost 5 bases, the J end lost 5 bases, and 4 bases lay between the germline ends. This CDR3 is 12 amino acids long. Germline V gives CDR1 SGHTA, CDR2 FQGNSA. This CDR3 is CASSLDNSPLHF. CDR3 in DNA: TGTGCCAGCAGCCTGGATAATTCACCCCTCCACTTT.

The table lists this clonotype with many counts. V and J are TRBV7-2 and TRBJ1-1, with 8 bases lining up with TRBD1. The CDR3 length is 15 residues. Germline loops: CDR1 SGHTA, CDR2 FQGNSA. The V and J ends lost 5 bases and 4 bases, in that order; junction bases with no gene match: 9. CDR3 coding DNA: TGTGCCAGCAGCGCCCTGACAGGGGTCGTCACTGAAGCTTTCTTT. Translation gives CASSALTGVVTEAFF.

This clonotype was observed many times. The CDR3 nucleotides read TGTGCCAGCAGTTACACGGGCAGGGCGGGAACCGGGGAGCTGTTTTTT. Translating it yields CASSYTGRAGTGELFF. This sequence joins TRBV6-2 or TRBV6-3 and TRBJ2-2; D possibly corresponds to TRBD2 (6 bases). The CDR3 totals 16 residues. The V end was cut by 2 bases, the J end by 5 bases, with 15 bases between. Germline V gene data show CDR1 as MNHEY and CDR2 as SVGEGT.

This clonotype was observed many times. The rearrangement links TRBV7-2 to TRBJ2-1; the D is unclear. The V and J ends lost 4 bases and 0 bases respectively, with 7 bases between them. There are 14 residues in the CDR3. Germline-derived CDR1 and CDR2 are SGHTA and FQGNSA. The CDR3 sequence is CASSSWGSYNEQFF. CDR3 coding DNA: TGTGCCAGCAGCTCCTGGGGCTCCTACAATGAGCAGTTCTTC.

This clonotype showed up many times. V gene TRBV7-9 combines with J gene TRBJ1-2; tentative D call: TRBD1 (5 bases). CDR1 is SEHNR and CDR2 is FQNEAQ in the germline V gene (reference sequence). V was clipped by 3 bases and J by 6 bases, with 11 bases between them. The CDR3 spans 13 residues. CDR3 in amino acids: CASSFREGDGYTF. The CDR3 DNA sequence: TGTGCCAGCAGCTTTAGGGAAGGGGATGGCTACACCTTC.

This clonotype was observed a few times. The J gene is TRBJ2-7, the V gene TRBV28, with 9 bases identical to TRBD2. This CDR3 has 13 residues. Germline CDR1 reads MDHEN; CDR2 reads SYDVKM. Losses at the gene ends were 7 bases for V and 5 bases for J; bases not matched to a gene: 6. DNA of the CDR3: TGTGCCAGCACCACGACTAGCGGAGACGAGCAGTACTTC. The encoded protein is CASTTTSGDEQYF.

This chain uses TRBV29-1 with TRBJ1-4, with TRBD1 identical over 9 bases. Germline V gene lookup returns CDR1 SQVTM and CDR2 ANQGSEA. V gave up 6 bases and J gave up 4 bases; unmatched junction bases: 3. This CDR3 has 13 amino acids. This CDR3 is CSVGGQGNEKLFF. In DNA, the CDR3 is TGCAGCGTGGGGGGACAGGGTAATGAAAAACTGTTTTTT.

This clonotype was counted between two and nine times. The V and J genes are TRBV24-1 and TRBJ1-1, with unresolved D. The CDR3 is 14 residues long. V was clipped by 3 bases and J by 10 bases, with 17 bases between them. Germline lookup yields CDR1 KGHDR and CDR2 SFDVKD. The CDR3 DNA follows: TGTGCCACCAGTGATGGCCTGGTTGGGCGAGGAGCTTTCTTT. Its protein is CATSDGLVGRGAFF.

At least ten counts were recorded for this clonotype. This sequence joins TRBV7-8 and TRBJ2-5, with D unclear. V gave up 4 bases and J gave up 6 bases, with 15 bases separating them. Germline loops: CDR1 SGHVS, CDR2 FQNEAQ. The CDR3 is 14 residues long. The CDR3 nucleotides are TGTGCCAGCAGCTCTCGGACCCTGGGGAAGACCCAGTACTTC. Encoded protein: CASSSRTLGKTQYF.

V and J are TRBV19 and TRBJ2-1; 7 bases map to TRBD1. V shed 3 bases, J shed 4 bases, and the junction held 3 bases outside the gene matches. CDR1 and CDR2 from the germline V gene are LNHDA and SQIVND (reference sequence). The CDR3 spans 14 residues. CDR3 loop: CASSIMTGYNEQFF. CDR3 nucleotides: TGTGCCAGTAGTATTATGACAGGGTACAATGAGCAGTTCTTC.

Turning to this clonotype: This could be a read error, since a much larger clone is one nucleotide away. The V gene is TRBV7-3, the J gene TRBJ2-5; D possibly matches TRBD1 or TRBD2 (5 bases each). Germline-derived CDR1 and CDR2 are SGHTA and FQGTGA. The length of the CDR3 is 15 residues. V shed 3 bases and J shed 5 bases, with 16 bases lying between them. The CDR3 is CASSFTSRGGETQYF. CDR3 nucleotides: TGTGCCAGCAGCTTTACCTCGAGGGGTGGGGAGACCCAGTACTTC.

The chain joins TRBV5-1 to TRBJ2-7, with a possible D match to TRBD1 (6 bases). The V and J ends lost 4 bases and 1 base respectively, with 12 bases between them. Germline V gene lookup returns CDR1 SGHRS and CDR2 YFSETQ. This CDR3 has 14 amino acids. The CDR3 DNA reads as TGCGCCAGCAGCCTACCGACAGGTTCCTACGAGCAGTACTTC. The encoded protein is CASSLPTGSYEQYF.

The CDR3 protein is CASSQGPPRNNEQFF. CDR3 DNA sequence: TGTGCCAGCAGCCAAGGGCCCCCTCGGAACAATGAGCAGTTCTTC. J is TRBJ2-1 and V is TRBV14; D remains unclear. Germline V lookup: CDR1 SGHDN, CDR2 FVKESK. V was cut by 1 base and J by 5 bases, with 12 bases left in between. The CDR3 runs 15 residues.

The table lists this clonotype with many counts. The chain uses TRBV11-1 and TRBJ1-2; possible D gene TRBD1, 6 bases. There are 13 residues in the CDR3. V gave up 4 bases and J gave up 5 bases, with 11 bases separating them. CDR1 and CDR2 from the germline V gene are SGHAT and FQDESV (reference sequence). In DNA form, the CDR3 reads TGTGCCAGCAGCTCGGACAGTCAATATGGCTACACCTTC. Its translation: CASSSDSQYGYTF.

This chain uses TRBV18 with TRBJ2-6; TRBD1 matches 10 bases. This CDR3 region has 17 residues. CDR1 is KGHSH and CDR2 is LQKENI in the germline V gene. The J segment lost 4 bases and the V segment lost 3 bases, leaving 6 bases of the junction unmatched. The CDR3 here is CASSPGTGVAGANVLTF. DNA for the CDR3: TGTGCCAGCTCACCCGGGACAGGGGTTGCCGGGGCCAACGTCCTGACTTTC.

This clonotype was recorded many times. This chain uses TRBV7-8 with TRBJ2-7; D is ambiguous. Germline V lookup: CDR1 SGHVS, CDR2 FQNEAQ. CDR3 length: 13 residues. Trimming cost V 5 bases and J 2 bases, with 10 bases left between them. CDR3 DNA sequence: TGTGCCAGCAGCATCGCGGCGACCTACGAGCAGTACTTC. Protein product: CASSIAATYEQYF. The entire variable domain, with the rest obtained from reference TRBV7-8 and TRBJ2-7, is as follows: GAGVSQSPRYKVAKRGQDVALRCDPISGHVSLFWYQQALGQGPEFLTYFQNEAQLDKSGLPSDRFFAERPEGSVSTLKIQRTQQEDSAVYLCASSIAATYEQYFGPGTRLTVT.

At least ten counts were recorded for this clonotype. The V gene is TRBV20-1, the J gene TRBJ2-2; 10 nucleotides line up with TRBD1. Germline CDR1 is DFQATT and CDR2 is SNEGSKA (reference sequence). V was pared by 0 bases and J by 4 bases, with 2 bases of the junction left unmatched. The CDR3 has 15 amino acids. DNA of the CDR3: TGCAGTGCTAGAGATGGGACAGGGGTCACCGGGGAGCTGTTTTTT. Translated, it gives CSARDGTGVTGELFF.

This clonotype was detected a few times. The chain is built from TRBV29-1 and TRBJ1-2, with a weak D call TRBD1 (5 bases). Germline V gene lookup returns CDR1 SQVTM and CDR2 ANQGSEA. Trimming cost V 3 bases and J 6 bases, with 14 bases left between them. CDR3 length: 13 amino acids. CDR3 DNA sequence: TGCAGCGTTGATGGGGGGATCAAGGATGGCTACACCTTC. It yields the protein CSVDGGIKDGYTF.

The V call is TRBV2, the J call TRBJ2-1, with D possibly matching TRBD1 (6 bases). Trimming removed 3 bases at V and 4 bases at J, with 13 bases between. The CDR3 contains 15 residues. Germline values: CDR1 SNHLY, CDR2 FYNNEI. The CDR3 spells CASSEEQGIYNEQFF. CDR3 coding DNA: TGTGCCAGCAGTGAGGAACAGGGCATATACAATGAGCAGTTCTTC. The full variable domain, completed using reference TRBV2 and TRBJ2-1, is EPEVTQTPSHQVTQMGQEVILRCVPISNHLYFYWYRQILGQKVEFLVSFYNNEISEKSEIFDDQFSVERPDGSNFTLKIRSTKLEDSAMYFCASSEEQGIYNEQFFGPGTRLTVL.

The chain couples TRBV27 to TRBJ1-6, with a possible D match to TRBD1 (5 bases). The CDR3 consists of 19 residues. Trimming removed 0 bases at V and 0 bases at J, with 15 bases between. Germline V gives CDR1 MNHEY, CDR2 SMNVEV (reference sequence). CDR3 amino acids: CASSLSAGPKSSYNSPLHF. For the CDR3, the DNA is TGTGCCAGCAGTTTATCGGCAGGGCCCAAGAGCTCCTATAATTCACCCCTCCACTTT.

This clonotype appeared many times. The chain employs TRBV12-3 or TRBV12-4 and TRBJ2-1; D not resolved. The length of the CDR3 is 12 residues. The V end was cut by 7 bases, the J end by 5 bases, with 9 bases between. In nucleotides, the CDR3 is TGTGCCAGCAACCTAAGGAACAATGAGCAGTTCTTC. As protein: CASNLRNNEQFF.

In this sample, this clonotype turned up many times. Relative to the germline gene, one junction end is altered; a read error may explain this. The chain uses TRBV7-8 and TRBJ2-6; maybe TRBD2 (5 bases). CDR3 length equals 14 residues. Germline CDR1 and CDR2: SGHVS and FQNEAQ. The CDR3 bases are TGTGCCAGCAGCATAGCGACTGGGGCCAACGTCCTGACTTTC. Translation gives CASSIATGANVLTF.